This T cell receptor (beta chain) was recovered during a study of blood T cell repertoires in COVID-19 (TCRdb year 2020). Describing the broader study: Samples covering the acute and convalescent phases of COVID-19 were provided by collaborators in the United States, Italy and Spain. The repertoires were made available in a free public database intended to serve as a resource for research on the immune response to SARS-CoV-2. Nearly every sample came with metadata listing a de-identified subject ID, COVID-19 status, age in years and sex. Where available, HLA class I and class II types were taken from metadata supplied by the sample provider and were not determined by assay-based typing. Samples came from the ongoing ImmuneRACE study (first 160 participants) plus 1,254 subjects from 6 global collaborators. The prospective study material was composed of cDNA or gDNA derived from T cells, B-cell-depleted T cells, or PBMCs. The dataset comprised deeply sampled blood TCRbeta repertoires from subjects exposed to, actively infected with, or recovered from COVID-19. The study at large found these results: How much clinical and demographic metadata was included differed by source and by participant, and the metadata was provided uncurated.

With regard to this clone: What this receptor recognizes is not known. No base quality values were provided; no much bigger clone lies one nucleotide off.

The immunoSEQ Assay, a bias-controlled multiplex PCR, was used to amplify TCRbeta CDR3 regions from genomic DNA. In the authors' own workflow: Within the assay, amplification of reference gene primers was used to estimate how many nucleated cells each sample contained. Sequence reads were collapsed and filtered to measure the absolute abundance of every unique TCRbeta CDR3 rearrangement. Productive Simpson clonality was computed per sample as the square root of Simpson's diversity index over productive rearrangements. Entries here come from immuneACCESS through TCRdb and include only in-frame sequences with V and J called. Some clones fail to appear in such tables; in the studies checked, an unresolved V gene covers under half of the shortfall, and the cause of the remainder is unknown. D and trimming were read from the DNA, whereas the V and J calls and clone size are those reported in that table. The sample table contains 95,000 to 150,000 clones; only one count was recorded for over 80% of them. The ten top clones hold around 3.9% of the sample.

The CDR3 numbers 15 residues from cysteine through phenylalanine. CDR3 DNA only is kept here, 45 bases in frame from base 1. Here V drops 7 bases and J drops 5 bases, and the junction holds 9 bases not matched to any gene. CDR1 WSHSY and CDR2 SAAADI are derived from the germline V gene. Participants in the prospective study were aged about 18 to 89 years, lived in some 24 United States geographic areas, and enrolled through a virtual design. In the prospective study, participants were assigned to cohorts based on the clinical history participants reported in a screening survey and a study questionnaire. For ImmuneRACE Cohort 3, a participant was defined as recovered based on two consecutive negative NP/OP PCR tests, clearance by a healthcare professional, or resolution of symptoms. In the prospective study, whole blood, serum and a nasopharyngeal or oropharyngeal swab were collected from each participant by mobile phlebotomists. Additional blood draws and questionnaires over an approximately two-month period could optionally be provided by prospective study participants. Prospective study blood samples were shipped either frozen or at room temperature before DNA extraction.

This TCR derives from a woman aged 30 to 39 who had recovered from COVID-19. This chain joins TRBV10-2 to TRBJ2-2; TRBD2 fits 8 bases in the junction. Material for sequencing was PBMCs or T cells enriched from blood (not recorded which). The DNA is TGCGCCAGCAATCTCGGCACGGGAGGGACCGGGGAGCTGTTTTTT. Translated, it gives CASNLGTGGTGELFF.